The 29 T cell receptor beta chains below were found in one sample sequenced in a study of blood T cell repertoires in COVID-19. TCRdb's copy holds only in-frame clones and misses some; the assay was immunoSEQ multiplex PCR. Counted here are over 100,000 clones, around nine tenths occurring once; the ten biggest clones make up approximately 10%. Sequenced sample: peripheral blood. Receptor source: a woman aged 65 to 85 with COVID-19, enrolled during active disease.

The chain employs TRBV9 and TRBJ2-2, with D unclear. Germline assignment: CDR1 SGDLS and CDR2 YYNGEE. Trimming pared 1 base from V and 8 bases from J, leaving 6 bases between. This CDR3 has 12 amino acids. The CDR3 here is CASSVMRGELFF. The CDR3 nucleotides are TGTGCCAGCAGCGTAATGCGGGGGGAGCTGTTTTTT.

J is TRBJ2-5 and V is TRBV18, with no clear D. Germline assignment: CDR1 KGHSH and CDR2 LQKENI. This CDR3 is built from 14 residues. V was trimmed by 3 bases and J by 4 bases, leaving 12 bases between them. The CDR3 DNA is TGTGCCAGCTCACCCGTCGGTTCAGGAGAGACCCAGTACTTC. It specifies CASSPVGSGETQYF.

V usage is TRBV11-2 and J usage is TRBJ2-1, with TRBD1 identical over 8 bases. This CDR3 has 15 amino acids. V dropped 5 bases and J dropped 0; count of bases not matched to a gene: 3. Germline V CDR1 and CDR2: SGHAT, FQNNGV. The CDR3 reads CASSRQGSSYNEQFF. Written as DNA, the CDR3 is TGTGCCAGCAGCAGACAGGGGAGCTCCTACAATGAGCAGTTCTTC.

V gene TRBV18 combines with J gene TRBJ2-6; 10 nucleotides align to TRBD1. The junction had 2 bases not matched to a gene; V was cut back by 0 bases and J by 0 bases. Germline CDR1 reads KGHSH; CDR2 reads LQKENI. The CDR3 sequence is 18 residues long. Here the CDR3 reads CASSPPGQGFSGANVLTF. CDR3 in DNA: TGTGCCAGCTCACCACCGGGACAGGGGTTCTCTGGGGCCAACGTCCTGACTTTC.

This clone was seen a handful of times. CDR3 nucleotide sequence: TGTGCCAGCAGCTCTTACAGGGGGGGGTACAATGAGCAGTTCTTC. This codes for CASSSYRGGYNEQFF. This chain uses TRBV11-2 with TRBJ2-1; weak D call: TRBD1 (8 bases). The length of the CDR3 is 15 residues. The ends were cut back, 4 bases at V and 4 bases at J, with 14 bases in the middle. The germline V gene encodes CDR1 SGHAT and CDR2 FQNNGV.

V gene TRBV5-5 combines with J gene TRBJ2-7, with 11 bases matching TRBD2. Looked up from germline, CDR1 is SGHKS and CDR2 is YYEKEE (reference sequence). V shed 4 bases and J 4 bases; nucleotides not matched to a gene: 7. This CDR3 spans 15 amino acids. The CDR3 loop is CASSPTSGGPYEQYF. The CDR3 region has the DNA TGTGCCAGCAGCCCTACTAGCGGGGGACCGTACGAGCAGTACTTC.

To note about this clone: This likely comes from a read error, as the CDR3 has no conserved phenylalanine or tryptophan at its end. It is unclear where the CDR3 begins or ends on the DNA, so no DNA is shown, and the CDR3 is as TCRdb lists it. The chain's CDR3 is CASSRQPGQGM. The V and J genes are TRBV3-1 (or the pseudogene TRBV3-2) and TRBJ1-4; TRBD1 is taken as the D call from the table, unchecked against the DNA. The CDR3 adds up to 11 amino acids, both ends counted. Looked up from germline, CDR1 is LGHDT and CDR2 is YNNKEL (reference sequence).

The chain is built from TRBV7-2 and TRBJ2-7; possibly TRBD1 for D (6 bases). The CDR3 runs to 14 residues. Germline CDR1 is SGHTA and CDR2 is FQGNSA. V was pared by 1 base and J by 7 bases, with 14 bases between. CDR3 region: CASSLGDKLGEQYF. Here the CDR3 DNA reads TGTGCCAGCAGCTTAGGGGACAAATTGGGAGAGCAGTACTTC.

The chain is built from TRBV7-3 and TRBJ1-5, with D unclear. This CDR3 has 13 amino acids. V lost 5 bases and J 5 bases, leaving 10 bases between the germline ends. Germline values: CDR1 SGHTA, CDR2 FQGTGA. In DNA, the CDR3 is TGTGCCAGCAGCGAGGGAGCGGATCAGCCCCAGCATTTT. It yields the protein CASSEGADQPQHF.

This clone occurred a few times. V gene TRBV5-1 combines with J gene TRBJ1-5; D perhaps matches TRBD1 (6 bases). Per germline, CDR1 SGHRS and CDR2 YFSETQ. This CDR3 has 14 residues. V gave up 0 bases and J gave up 5 bases, with 9 bases separating them. This CDR3 is CASSLGSGDQPQHF. In nucleotides, the CDR3 is TGCGCCAGCAGCTTGGGTTCAGGGGATCAGCCCCAGCATTTT.

The V gene is TRBV10-3, the J gene TRBJ2-1; 10 bases line up with TRBD2. This CDR3 contains 14 residues. Trimming took 6 bases from V and 7 from J; bases not matched to a gene: 6. Germline CDR1 is ENHRY and CDR2 is SYGVKD. The CDR3 reads CAISPLAGGNEQFF. For the CDR3, the DNA is TGTGCCATCAGCCCCTTAGCGGGGGGAAATGAGCAGTTCTTC.

V and J are TRBV25-1 and TRBJ2-7; no clear D. The CDR3 runs 12 residues. V lost 5 bases and J lost 3, with 8 bases in between. CDR1 MGHDK and CDR2 SYGVNS come from the germline V gene. CDR3 region: CASSPGFYEQYF. The CDR3 DNA is TGTGCCAGCAGTCCCGGGTTCTACGAGCAGTACTTC.

The chain has TRBV2 and TRBJ1-2, with D possibly matching TRBD1 (6 bases). This CDR3 is 12 amino acids long. The germline V gene encodes CDR1 SNHLY and CDR2 FYNNEI. Trimming took off 7 bases at V and 3 bases at J, with 9 bases between the two ends. Written as DNA, the CDR3 is TGTGCCAGCATAGGGGGAGACTATGGCTACACCTTC. Protein: CASIGGDYGYTF.

This rearrangement joins TRBV11-2 to TRBJ2-5; 9 bases map to TRBD1. CDR3 size: 14 residues. Trimming at V came to 5 bases and at J to 2 bases, leaving 3 bases not matched to a gene. Per the germline V gene, CDR1 is SGHAT and CDR2 is FQNNGV. CDR3 in amino acids: CASSRDRVQETQYF. The CDR3 DNA follows: TGTGCCAGCAGCCGGGACAGGGTACAAGAGACCCAGTACTTC.

V usage is TRBV6-1 and J usage is TRBJ2-7; the match to TRBD1 covers 12 bases. The CDR3 covers 15 residues. The ends lost 3 bases at V and 7 bases at J; junction bases unmatched: 7. CDR1 and CDR2 from the germline V gene are MNHNS and SASEGT. The CDR3 region is CASSDRDRGRREQYF. CDR3 sequence (DNA): TGTGCCAGCAGTGACAGGGACAGGGGGCGGCGAGAGCAGTACTTC.

The chain couples TRBV29-1 to TRBJ1-2; 8 bases line up with TRBD1. The V gene end was trimmed by 2 bases and the J gene end by 2 bases; junction bases not matched to a gene: 7. Germline-derived CDR1 and CDR2 are SQVTM and ANQGSEA. The CDR3 spans 15 residues. CDR3 coding DNA: TGCAGCGTTGAAATTACAGGGGGGACGAACTATGGCTACACCTTC. It is translated as CSVEITGGTNYGYTF.

This chain joins TRBV9 and TRBJ2-5, with 7 bases fitting TRBD1. Germline V gene lookup returns CDR1 SGDLS and CDR2 YYNGEE. This CDR3 is built from 16 residues. V lost 4 bases to trimming and J lost 4 bases; unmatched junction nucleotides: 13. In nucleotides, the CDR3 is TGTGCCAGCAGCCCCCGGCAGGCAGGGGGTTTAGAGACCCAGTACTTC. Residues: CASSPRQAGGLETQYF.

The chain links TRBV28 to TRBJ1-4; D is undetermined. V dropped 3 bases and J dropped 7 bases, with 12 bases sitting between them. Germline CDR1 and CDR2: MDHEN and SYDVKM. The CDR3 loop spans 14 amino acids. The CDR3 DNA sequence: TGTGCCAGCAGTTTGCCGGGTTTTTTTGAAAAACTGTTTTTT. Amino acid sequence: CASSLPGFFEKLFF. Drawing the rest from reference TRBV28 and TRBJ1-4, the complete variable domain is DVKVTQSSRYLVKRTGEKVFLECVQDMDHENMFWYRQDPGLGLRLIYFSYDVKMKEKGDIPEGYSVSREKKERFSLILESASTNQTSMYLCASSLPGFFEKLFFGSGTQLSVL.

The rearrangement joins TRBV2 to TRBJ2-7; possible D gene TRBD1, 6 bases. Germline V gene data show CDR1 as SNHLY and CDR2 as FYNNEI. V lost 6 bases, J lost 3 bases, and 12 bases lay in between. The CDR3 consists of 13 residues. CDR3 sequence (DNA): TGTGCCAGCAGGCGACAGGAAAACTACGAGCAGTACTTC. This sequence encodes CASRRQENYEQYF.

This sequence joins TRBV10-3 and TRBJ2-1; 7 bases fit TRBD1. The germline V gene encodes CDR1 ENHRY and CDR2 SYGVKD. The CDR3 has 14 residues. J lost 3 bases, V lost 3 bases, and 2 bases had no gene match. In nucleotides, the CDR3 is TGTGCCATCAGTGATGGACAGGACTACAATGAGCAGTTCTTC. It yields the protein CAISDGQDYNEQFF.

The rearrangement joins TRBV19 to TRBJ2-1; D may be TRBD2 (5 bases). The CDR3 has 11 amino acids. The germline V and J ends were trimmed by 11 bases and 7 bases, with 12 bases remaining between them. Germline loops: CDR1 LNHDA, CDR2 SQIVND (reference sequence). The CDR3 coding sequence is TGTGCCTCCTCATGGGAGAATGAGCAGTTCTTC. It is translated as CASSWENEQFF. Full variable domain (missing parts from reference TRBV19 and TRBJ2-1): DGGITQSPKYLFRKEGQNVTLSCEQNLNHDAMYWYRQDPGQGLRLIYYSQIVNDFQKGDIAEGYSVSREKKESFPLTVTSAQKNPTAFYLCASSWENEQFFGPGTRLTVL.

V is TRBV19 and J is TRBJ1-2, with 7 bases identical to TRBD1. Trimming removed 7 bases from V and 5 bases from J; junction bases left unmatched: 10. From germline, CDR1 is LNHDA and CDR2 SQIVND (reference sequence). CDR3 length equals 14 residues. CDR3 amino acids: CASTRQGLGYGYTF. The CDR3 DNA sequence: TGTGCCAGTACCCGACAGGGATTGGGGTATGGCTACACCTTC.

V gene TRBV18 combines with J gene TRBJ1-3, with 7 bases aligning to TRBD1. With 6 bases clipped from V and 0 bases from J, the junction kept 5 bases outside the gene matches. CDR1 and CDR2 from the germline V gene are KGHSH and LQKENI. This CDR3 spans 15 amino acids. CDR3 loop: CASSRQGGSGNTIYF. The CDR3 DNA reads as TGTGCCAGCTCCCGACAGGGAGGCTCTGGAAACACCATATATTTT.

The chain has TRBV4-1 and TRBJ2-1; possible D gene TRBD1, 6 bases. Germline loops: CDR1 MGHRA, CDR2 YSYEKL. The germline V and J ends were trimmed by 1 base and 10 bases, with 20 bases remaining between them. CDR3 length: 16 residues. CDR3 sequence reads: CASSQGNRVPPREQFF. CDR3 sequence (DNA): TGCGCCAGCAGCCAAGGTAACAGGGTGCCCCCCAGGGAGCAGTTCTTC.

This chain joins TRBV5-4 and TRBJ1-4; 9 bases are a match to TRBD1. J lost 4 bases, V lost 0 bases, and 1 base had no gene match. CDR3 length: 15 residues. Per the germline V gene, CDR1 is SGHNT and CDR2 is YYREEE (reference sequence). CDR3 nucleotide sequence: TGTGCCAGCAGCTTGGGGGGACAGGGTAATGAAAAACTGTTTTTT. Translation gives CASSLGGQGNEKLFF.

This clone has more than one count but fewer than ten. This chain links TRBV6-5 with TRBJ1-4, with D possibly TRBD1 on 5 matching bases. V shed 8 bases and J shed 7 bases, with 17 bases lying between them. CDR3 length equals 14 residues. Germline CDR1 MNHEY, CDR2 SVGAGI. CDR3 in amino acids: CASRWGGLGEKLFF. The CDR3 DNA reads TGTGCCAGCCGTTGGGGGGGACTCGGTGAAAAACTGTTTTTT.

The rearrangement links TRBV18 to TRBJ2-7; no definite D call. The ends were cut back, 2 bases at V and 6 bases at J, with 20 bases in the middle. Germline loops: CDR1 KGHSH, CDR2 LQKENI. The CDR3 covers 16 residues. This CDR3 is CASSPGTIGSRGEQYF. The CDR3 nucleotides read TGTGCCAGCTCACCAGGCACGATAGGTAGCAGAGGCGAGCAGTACTTC.

This chain links TRBV11-2 with TRBJ2-3; D call uncertain. Germline values: CDR1 SGHAT, CDR2 FQNNGV. V was trimmed by 0 bases and J by 1 base, leaving 5 bases between them. CDR3 length equals 14 residues. CDR3 protein: CASSLDSRTDTQYF. The CDR3 region has the DNA TGTGCCAGCAGCTTAGATTCTCGCACAGATACGCAGTATTTT.

This clone turned up a few times. The chain employs TRBV2 and TRBJ2-1; the match to TRBD1 covers 10 bases. J lost 6 bases, V lost 7 bases, and 6 bases had no gene match. The CDR3 has 14 residues. The germline V gene encodes CDR1 SNHLY and CDR2 FYNNEI. The CDR3 loop is CASTIRTGGNEQFF. Written as DNA, the CDR3 is TGTGCCAGCACCATCCGGACAGGGGGCAATGAGCAGTTCTTC.